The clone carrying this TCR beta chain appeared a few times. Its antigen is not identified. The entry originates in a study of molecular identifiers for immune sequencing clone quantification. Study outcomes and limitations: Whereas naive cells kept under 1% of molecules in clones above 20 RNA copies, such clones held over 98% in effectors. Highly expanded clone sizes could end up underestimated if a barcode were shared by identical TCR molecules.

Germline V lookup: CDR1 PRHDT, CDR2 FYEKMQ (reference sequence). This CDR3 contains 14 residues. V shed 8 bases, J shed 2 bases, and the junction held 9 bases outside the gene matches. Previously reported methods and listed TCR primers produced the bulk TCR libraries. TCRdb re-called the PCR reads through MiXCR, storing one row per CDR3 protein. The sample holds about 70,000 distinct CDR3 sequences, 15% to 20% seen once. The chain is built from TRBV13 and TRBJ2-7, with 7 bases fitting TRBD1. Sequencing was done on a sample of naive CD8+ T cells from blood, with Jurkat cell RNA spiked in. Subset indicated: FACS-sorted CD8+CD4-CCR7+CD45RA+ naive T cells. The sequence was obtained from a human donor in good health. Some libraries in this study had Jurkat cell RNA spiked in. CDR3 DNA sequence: TGTGCCAGCCGCCACGGGACAGAGGCCTACGAGCAGTACTTC. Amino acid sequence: CASRHGTEAYEQYF.